The present TCR beta chain was sequenced within a study of blood T cells in healthy people across ages. The V gene end was trimmed by 6 bases and the J gene end by 3 bases; junction bases not matched to a gene: 9. Germline values: CDR1 DFQATT, CDR2 SNEGSKA (reference sequence). This CDR3 contains 15 residues. The study isolated at least 6 million PBMCs from each sample. Per sample, extraction of total RNA gave at least 6 micrograms in every case. A single count supports this clonotype. The antigen remains undetermined. Using a J-beta primer mix together with a sample-barcoded 5' primer, a second PCR was run for 7 to 11 cycles. Each cDNA molecule received a tag from a template-switch adaptor that had 12 random nucleotides. MiXCR, run by TCRdb on the 5' RACE reads, gives a single entry per CDR3 protein. The sample records some 1.6 million distinct CDR3 sequences, around 35% being singletons. Overall study findings and caveats: Estimated diversity, derived from one million T cells, was regarded as an underestimate.

This clonotype originated in a woman between 25 and 40 years old in good health. The sequencing sample was made of blood. The V and J genes are TRBV20-1 and TRBJ1-5; TRBD1 aligns across 9 bases. The CDR3 DNA reads as TGCAGTGCCACTACAGGGGGCATAAACAATCAGCCCCAGCATTTT. Amino acid sequence: CSATTGGINNQPQHF.